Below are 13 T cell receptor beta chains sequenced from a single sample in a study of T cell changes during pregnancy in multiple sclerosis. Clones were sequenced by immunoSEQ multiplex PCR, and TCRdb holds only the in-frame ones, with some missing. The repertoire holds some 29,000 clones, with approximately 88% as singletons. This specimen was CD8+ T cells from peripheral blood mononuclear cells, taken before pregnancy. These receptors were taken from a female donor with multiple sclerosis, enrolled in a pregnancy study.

In nucleotides, the CDR3 is TGCGCCACGACTAACCGGGACAGGGTTGTCTTTGGGGCCAACGTCCTGACTTTC. This translates into CATTNRDRVVFGANVLTF. The chain has TRBV10-1 and TRBJ2-6, with TRBD1 matching over 9 bases. V lost 10 bases, J lost 3 bases, and 16 bases stayed unmatched. CDR1 and CDR2 from the germline V gene are WNHNN and SYGVQD (reference sequence). The CDR3 is 18 amino acids.

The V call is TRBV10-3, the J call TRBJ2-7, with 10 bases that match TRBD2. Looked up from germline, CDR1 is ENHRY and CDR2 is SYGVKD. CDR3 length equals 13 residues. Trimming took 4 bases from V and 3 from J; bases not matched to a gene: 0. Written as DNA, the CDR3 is TGTGCCATCAGTGGGACTAGCGGCTACGAGCAGTACTTC. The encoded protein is CAISGTSGYEQYF.

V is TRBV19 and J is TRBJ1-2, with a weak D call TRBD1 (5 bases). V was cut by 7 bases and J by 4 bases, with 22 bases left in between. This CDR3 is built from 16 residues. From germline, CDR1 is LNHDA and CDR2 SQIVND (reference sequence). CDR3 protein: CASNPGLAARIYGYTF. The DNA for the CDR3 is TGTGCCAGTAATCCGGGACTCGCGGCCCGAATCTATGGCTACACCTTC.

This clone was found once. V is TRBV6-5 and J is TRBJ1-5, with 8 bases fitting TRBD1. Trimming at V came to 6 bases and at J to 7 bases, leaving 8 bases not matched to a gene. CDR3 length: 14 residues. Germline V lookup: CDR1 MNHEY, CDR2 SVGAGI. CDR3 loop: CASSLDRGGQPQHF. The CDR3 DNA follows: TGTGCCAGCAGCCTTGACAGGGGAGGGCAGCCCCAGCATTTT.

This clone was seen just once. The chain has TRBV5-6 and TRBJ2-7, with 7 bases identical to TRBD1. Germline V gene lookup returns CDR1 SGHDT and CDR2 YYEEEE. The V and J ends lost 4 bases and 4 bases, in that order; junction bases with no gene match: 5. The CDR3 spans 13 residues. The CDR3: CASSGGQSYEQYF. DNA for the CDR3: TGTGCCAGCAGCGGGGGACAGAGTTACGAGCAGTACTTC.

Here the CDR3 DNA reads TGTGCCACCGGGACAGGGGGCGGCAATCAGCCCCAGCATTTT. It is translated as CATGTGGGNQPQHF. This chain uses TRBV28 with TRBJ1-5, with 12 bases that match TRBD1. V was clipped by 10 bases and J by 2 bases; unmatched bases: 3. Germline values: CDR1 MDHEN, CDR2 SYDVKM. The CDR3 runs to 14 residues.

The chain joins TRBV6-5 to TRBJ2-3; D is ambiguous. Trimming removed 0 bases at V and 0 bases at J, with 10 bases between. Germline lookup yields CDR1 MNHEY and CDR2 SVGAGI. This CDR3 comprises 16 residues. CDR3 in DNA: TGTGCCAGCAGTTACTCGCCAGACTCTAGCACAGATACGCAGTATTTT. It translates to CASSYSPDSSTDTQYF.

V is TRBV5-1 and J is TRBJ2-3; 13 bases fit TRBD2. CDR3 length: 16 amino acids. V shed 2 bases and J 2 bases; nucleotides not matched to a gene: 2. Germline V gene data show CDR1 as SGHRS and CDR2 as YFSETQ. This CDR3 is CASSLLAGGPTDTQYF. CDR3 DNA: TGCGCCAGCAGCTTACTAGCGGGAGGGCCCACAGATACGCAGTATTTT.

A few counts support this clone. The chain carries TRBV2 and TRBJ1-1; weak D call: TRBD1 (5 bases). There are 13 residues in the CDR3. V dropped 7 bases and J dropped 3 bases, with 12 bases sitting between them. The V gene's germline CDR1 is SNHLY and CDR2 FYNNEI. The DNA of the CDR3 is TGTGCCAGCACCGAGGAGGGGTACACTGAAGCTTTCTTT. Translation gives CASTEEGYTEAFF.

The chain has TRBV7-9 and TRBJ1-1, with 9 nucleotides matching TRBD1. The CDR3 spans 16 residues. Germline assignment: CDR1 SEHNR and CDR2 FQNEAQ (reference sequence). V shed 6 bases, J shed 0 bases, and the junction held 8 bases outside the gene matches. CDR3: CASRDGTGYVNTEAFF. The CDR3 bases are TGTGCCAGCAGGGACGGGACAGGGTACGTGAACACTGAAGCTTTCTTT. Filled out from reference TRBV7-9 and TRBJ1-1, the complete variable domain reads DTGVSQNPRHKITKRGQNVTFRCDPISEHNRLYWYRQTLGQGPEFLTYFQNEAQLEKSRLLSDRFSAERPKGSFSTLEIQRTEQGDSAMYLCASRDGTGYVNTEAFFGQGTRLTVV.

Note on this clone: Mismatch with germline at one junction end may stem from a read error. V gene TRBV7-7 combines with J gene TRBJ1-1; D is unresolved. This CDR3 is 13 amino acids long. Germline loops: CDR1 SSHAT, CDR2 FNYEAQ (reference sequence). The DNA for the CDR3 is TGTGCTAGCAGCTTAGAGGTGGGCAGCCCAGCTTTCTTT. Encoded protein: CASSLEVGSPAFF.

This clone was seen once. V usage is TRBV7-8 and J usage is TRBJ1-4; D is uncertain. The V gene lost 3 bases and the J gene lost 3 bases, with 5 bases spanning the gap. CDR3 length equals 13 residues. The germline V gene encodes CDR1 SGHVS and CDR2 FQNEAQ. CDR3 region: CASSFEPNEKLFF. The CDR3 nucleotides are TGTGCCAGCAGCTTTGAGCCTAATGAAAAACTGTTTTTT.

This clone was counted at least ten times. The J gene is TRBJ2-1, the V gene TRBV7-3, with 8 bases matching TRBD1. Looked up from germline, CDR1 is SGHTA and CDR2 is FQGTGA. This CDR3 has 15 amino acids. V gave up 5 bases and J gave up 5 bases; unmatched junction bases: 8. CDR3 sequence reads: CASSPEDRANNEQFF. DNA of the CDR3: TGTGCCAGCAGCCCTGAGGACAGGGCCAACAATGAGCAGTTCTTC.